Shown below are 30 T cell receptor beta chains from a single sample sequenced in a study of glioma-infiltrating T cells (TCRdb year 2016). Data came from an Illumina MiSeq. The iRepertoire nested amplicon-rescue multiplex PCR (arm-PCR) platform was used to amplify TCR alpha and beta CDR3 regions from RNA. TCRdb trimmed the raw reads at Q25, called clones with MiXCR and kept productive beta chains. When rows share a CDR3 protein, they turn into one entry using the most common DNA and genes. The sample yields about 89,000 distinct CDR3 sequences; about 23% were counted once. Roughly 6.7% of the sample rests with the top ten. What was sequenced was glioma tissue, nonneoplastic brain tissue, or PBMCs (not recorded which). The receptors originated from a human donor with low-grade glioma or glioblastoma, undergoing nonglioma brain surgery, or in good health (not recorded which).

This chain connects TRBV20-1 to TRBJ2-3; 7 bases line up with TRBD1. The CDR3 is made up of 16 amino acids. Germline assignment: CDR1 DFQATT and CDR2 SNEGSKA (reference sequence). V shed 5 bases and J 5 bases; nucleotides not matched to a gene: 16. CDR3 in amino acids: CSARSRTGGQLDTQYF. The CDR3 DNA reads as TGCAGTGCTCGAAGCAGGACAGGAGGCCAATTAGATACGCAGTATTTT.

This clonotype showed up many times. J is TRBJ2-2 and V is TRBV20-1; 9 bases match TRBD2. Germline V gene data show CDR1 as DFQATT and CDR2 as SNEGSKA (reference sequence). V lost 3 bases to trimming and J lost 5 bases; unmatched junction nucleotides: 10. The CDR3 is 16 amino acids. The CDR3 DNA reads as TGCAGTGCTAGCGCCGAGGGGACTAGCATAACCGGGGAGCTGTTTTTT. Protein: CSASAEGTSITGELFF.

The table lists this clonotype with many counts. The chain recombines TRBV20-1 with TRBJ1-1; D remains ambiguous. Trimming took off 5 bases at V and 0 bases at J, with 10 bases between the two ends. The CDR3 runs 13 residues. In germline, CDR1 is DFQATT, CDR2 SNEGSKA (reference sequence). The CDR3 region is CSAQTGLNTEAFF. In DNA, the CDR3 is TGCAGTGCTCAAACGGGTTTGAACACTGAAGCTTTCTTT.

The J gene is TRBJ1-1, the V gene TRBV27, with D perhaps TRBD1 (5 bases). Trimming took 6 bases from V and 4 from J, leaving 15 bases between them. Germline assignment: CDR1 MNHEY and CDR2 SMNVEV (reference sequence). This CDR3 comprises 14 residues. CDR3 nucleotides: TGTGCCAGCAGAGTTAGGGGAGGGAGCACTGAAGCTTTCTTT. Its protein is CASRVRGGSTEAFF.

The table lists this clonotype with many counts. The chain employs TRBV27 and TRBJ2-3; possible D gene TRBD2, 7 bases. The CDR3 loop spans 15 amino acids. CDR1 is MNHEY and CDR2 is SMNVEV in the germline V gene (reference sequence). Trimming stripped 3 bases from V and 2 bases from J, with 12 bases between. The CDR3 reads CASSFTGGNTDTQYF. In nucleotides, the CDR3 is TGTGCCAGCAGTTTTACGGGGGGCAACACAGATACGCAGTATTTT.

This clonotype came up a few times. The CDR3 DNA is TGCGCCAGCAGCTTGCGTGGGCAGCACTATGGCTACACCTTC. Encoded protein: CASSLRGQHYGYTF. The rearrangement joins TRBV5-1 to TRBJ1-2; D unresolved. The CDR3 extends over 14 amino acids. V lost 1 base, J lost 3 bases, and 10 bases lay in between. Germline CDR1 is SGHRS and CDR2 is YFSETQ.

On this clonotype itself: Since no conserved phenylalanine or tryptophan closes the CDR3, a read error is the likely cause. The genes are TRBV3-1 and TRBJ1-2, with 7 bases fitting TRBD1. The CDR3 has 16 amino acids. Germline lookup yields CDR1 LGHDT and CDR2 YNNKEL (reference sequence). V lost 0 bases, J lost 5 bases, and 9 bases stayed unmatched. The CDR3 loop is CASSQDWAGGRYGYTL. The CDR3 bases are TGTGCCAGCAGCCAAGATTGGGCAGGGGGAAGATATGGCTACACCTTG.

The rearrangement uses TRBV12-3 or TRBV12-4 and TRBJ2-7, with D tentatively TRBD1 or TRBD2 (5 bases each). V lost 5 bases to trimming and J lost 2 bases, with 13 bases between them. This CDR3 region has 14 residues. The chain's CDR3 is CASSRWDGTYEQYF. In nucleotides, the CDR3 is TGTGCCAGCAGTCGATGGGACGGAACCTACGAGCAGTACTTC.

As to this clonotype: A much larger clonotype is one base distant, so this may be a read error. The chain recombines TRBV29-1 with TRBJ1-5; D is ambiguous. Germline V lookup: CDR1 SQVTM, CDR2 ANQGSEA. This CDR3 spans 13 amino acids. V lost 8 bases and J lost 0, with 11 bases in between. The CDR3 nucleotides read TGCAGCATTGCAGGTTATAGCAATCAGCCCCAGCATTTT. This codes for CSIAGYSNQPQHF.

This clonotype was found once. Since the CDR3 does not end with the conserved phenylalanine or tryptophan, this likely comes from a read error. The chain employs TRBV6-2 or TRBV6-3 and TRBJ2-1; TRBD2 agrees at 8 bases. The CDR3 runs 15 residues. Germline V gene sequence: CDR1 MNHEY, CDR2 SVGEGT. The CDR3 here is CASSYSSGKYSEQFS. Here the CDR3 DNA reads TGTGCCAGCAGTTACTCTAGCGGGAAATACAGTGAGCAGTTCTCC.

Many counts were recorded for this clonotype. CDR3 protein: CASSQNSGRAKTQYF. The CDR3 DNA follows: TGTGCCAGCAGTCAAAATAGCGGGAGGGCCAAGACCCAGTACTTC. The rearrangement joins TRBV6-2 or TRBV6-3 to TRBJ2-5, with TRBD2 matching 11 bases. V was pared by 5 bases and J by 6 bases, with 8 bases of the junction left unmatched. The CDR3 runs to 15 residues. Germline V gene lookup returns CDR1 MNHEY and CDR2 SVGEGT.

On this clonotype: Possible read error: a much larger clone is one base away. The chain is built from TRBV25-1 and TRBJ2-5; TRBD1 matches at 8 bases. Germline loops: CDR1 MGHDK, CDR2 SYGVNS. The CDR3 length is 15 residues. CDR3: CTSSDWTGRGETQYF. The CDR3 DNA is TGTACCAGCAGTGACTGGACAGGGCGGGGTGAGACCCAGTACTTC.

This clonotype appeared many times. The genes are TRBV18 and TRBJ1-5, with 7 bases that match TRBD1. CDR3 length: 14 residues. V dropped 8 bases and J dropped 0; count of bases not matched to a gene: 4. Germline CDR1 is KGHSH and CDR2 is LQKENI. CDR3 in amino acids: CASQGQNSNQPQHF. Written as DNA, the CDR3 is TGTGCCAGCCAGGGACAGAATAGCAATCAGCCCCAGCATTTT.

As regards this clonotype: This sequence may be a read error, since a much larger clone differs from it by one base. The chain has TRBV2 and TRBJ2-7, with D perhaps assigned TRBD1 or TRBD2 (5 bases each). The V end was cut by 7 bases, the J end by 6 bases, with 19 bases between. Germline V gene lookup returns CDR1 SNHLY and CDR2 FYNNEI. This CDR3 has 14 residues. CDR3 amino acids: CASIHPQGPSEQYF. In DNA form, the CDR3 reads TGTGCCAGCATTCACCCCCAGGGACCGAGCGAGCAGTACTTC.

The chain is built from TRBV7-9 and TRBJ1-2; 7 bases map to TRBD1. V lost 7 bases, J lost 4 bases, and 15 bases stayed unmatched. The CDR3 consists of 16 residues. From germline, CDR1 is SEHNR and CDR2 FQNEAQ (reference sequence). CDR3 residues: CASTPYSEGAVYGYTF. CDR3 coding DNA: TGTGCCAGCACGCCCTATTCCGAGGGGGCAGTCTATGGCTACACCTTC.

This clonotype was recorded once. A much larger clone differs from this one at a single base, so this may be a read error. This chain joins TRBV10-3 and TRBJ1-5, with D possibly matching TRBD1 (6 bases). Germline V CDR1 and CDR2: ENHRY, SYGVKD. The CDR3 is 15 residues long. CDR3 in DNA: TGTGCCATCAGTGAGTTGGCGGTCCGGGGGCAGCCCGAGCATTTT. Protein product: CAISELAVRGQPEHF.

V gene TRBV20-1 combines with J gene TRBJ1-1; TRBD1 matches 7 bases. V lost 3 bases to trimming and J lost 2 bases; unmatched junction nucleotides: 3. Germline values: CDR1 DFQATT, CDR2 SNEGSKA (reference sequence). The CDR3 totals 13 residues. The CDR3: CSARRQGNTEAFF. The CDR3, as DNA: TGCAGTGCTAGGCGACAGGGTAACACTGAAGCTTTCTTT.

There are many counts of this clonotype. V usage is TRBV7-6 and J usage is TRBJ1-3; the D gene is possibly TRBD1 (5 bases). V gave up 6 bases and J gave up 1 base, with 13 bases separating them. The CDR3 spans 15 residues. Germline V gives CDR1 SGHVS, CDR2 FNYEAQ. The CDR3 coding sequence is TGTGCCAGCAGTTCCACAGGAACTTCTGGAAACACCATATATTTT. This translates into CASSSTGTSGNTIYF.

This clonotype has at least ten counts. This sequence joins TRBV6-1 and TRBJ2-2; TRBD1 might be the D (5 bases). The germline V gene has CDR1 MNHNS and CDR2 SASEGT. V was pared by 5 bases and J by 3 bases, with 13 bases between. CDR3 size: 15 residues. CDR3 region: CASSYSRAHTGELFF. CDR3 DNA sequence: TGTGCCAGCAGTTACAGCAGGGCTCACACCGGGGAGCTGTTTTTT.

This clonotype was detected many times. V and J are TRBV20-1 and TRBJ2-3; D gene uncertain. Germline-derived CDR1 and CDR2 are DFQATT and SNEGSKA (reference sequence). CDR3 length: 17 residues. Trimming took 3 bases from V and 2 from J, leaving 21 bases between them. The CDR3, as DNA: TGCAGTGCTAGCCGCCCGGTTCAGACTTCGTACACAGATACGCAGTATTTT. It is translated as CSASRPVQTSYTDTQYF.

This clonotype came up a few times. The chain is built from TRBV12-3 or TRBV12-4 and TRBJ2-7, with 11 nucleotides matching TRBD1. The CDR3 is 15 residues long. V dropped 7 bases and J dropped 4; count of bases not matched to a gene: 9. This CDR3 is CASTIPDRGQYEQYF. The CDR3 DNA reads TGTGCCAGCACCATCCCGGACAGGGGGCAATACGAGCAGTACTTC.

The sample holds many counts of this clonotype. The chain employs TRBV3-1 and TRBJ1-3; no clear D gene. Trimming took off 4 bases at V and 0 bases at J, with 13 bases between the two ends. CDR1 and CDR2 (germline): LGHDT, YNNKEL (reference sequence). The CDR3 length is 16 residues. For the CDR3, the DNA is TGTGCCAGCAGCCGGACCCGCCGAATCTCTGGAAACACCATATATTTT. Translating it yields CASSRTRRISGNTIYF. Based on the CDR3 plus reference TRBV3-1 and TRBJ1-3, the full variable domain is DTAVSQTPKYLVTQMGNDKSIKCEQNLGHDTMYWYKQDSKKFLKIMFSYNNKELIINETVPNRFSPKSPDKAHLNLHINSLELGDSAVYFCASSRTRRISGNTIYFGEGSWLTVV.

As concerns this clonotype: Germline is not matched at one junction end, which may reflect a read error. The V call is TRBV20-1, the J call TRBJ2-3, with 9 bases matching TRBD2. The CDR3 has 15 amino acids. Germline CDR1 is DFQATT and CDR2 is SNEGSKA (reference sequence). CDR3 nucleotide sequence: TGCAGTGCCGCGACTAGCGGCACTAGCACGGATACGCAGTATTTT. Its translation is CSAATSGTSTDTQYF.

This clonotype showed up many times. V is TRBV27 and J is TRBJ2-1; TRBD2 agrees at 8 bases. V lost 7 bases to trimming and J lost 0 bases; unmatched junction nucleotides: 5. The CDR3 sequence is 15 residues long. Germline V gives CDR1 MNHEY, CDR2 SMNVEV (reference sequence). CDR3 region: CASTRGGNSYNEQFF. The CDR3, as DNA: TGTGCCAGCACCCGCGGGGGGAACTCCTACAATGAGCAGTTCTTC.

This clonotype has at least ten counts. The chain links TRBV7-7 to TRBJ2-3; 7 bases map to TRBD2. Trimming at V came to 5 bases and at J to 4 bases, leaving 12 bases not matched to a gene. CDR3 length: 16 amino acids. Germline CDR1 SSHAT, CDR2 FNYEAQ (reference sequence). This CDR3 reads CASSPGGGPISDTQYF. The CDR3 nucleotides are TGTGCCAGCAGCCCGGGGGGTGGGCCGATATCAGATACGCAGTATTTT.

This clonotype was counted many times. The chain couples TRBV27 to TRBJ1-5, with D hard to call. Trimming removed 2 bases at V and 0 bases at J, with 8 bases between. Germline V CDR1 and CDR2: MNHEY, SMNVEV (reference sequence). This CDR3 is 15 amino acids long. The CDR3 region has the DNA TGTGCCAGCAGTTTAGGCCCTGGTAGCAATCAGCCCCAGCATTTT. Its protein product is CASSLGPGSNQPQHF.

This clonotype was seen ten or more times. This rearrangement joins TRBV15 to TRBJ2-1, with TRBD2 matching over 9 bases. The V segment lost 1 base and the J segment 4 bases; nucleotides outside the gene matches: 5. Germline V CDR1 and CDR2: LNHNV, YYDKDF (reference sequence). The CDR3 totals 16 residues. CDR3 nucleotides: TGTGCCACCAGCAGAGGGGTTAGCGGGGGTTACAATGAGCAGTTCTTC. It codes for CATSRGVSGGYNEQFF.

The chain has TRBV12-3 or TRBV12-4 and TRBJ2-1; either TRBD1 or TRBD2 may fit D (5 bases each). V shed 6 bases and J shed 6 bases, with 15 bases lying between them. The CDR3 runs to 14 residues. CDR3 amino acids: CASSHSPGRNEQFF. CDR3 bases: TGTGCCAGCAGCCATTCTCCGGGGCGCAATGAGCAGTTCTTC.

The sample holds many counts of this clonotype. J is TRBJ2-3 and V is TRBV7-6; D may be TRBD1 or TRBD2 (5 bases each). V was clipped by 4 bases and J by 8 bases, with 7 bases between them. The CDR3 has 11 residues. From germline, CDR1 is SGHVS and CDR2 FNYEAQ. CDR3 residues: CASSSGTTQYF. CDR3 sequence (DNA): TGTGCCAGCAGCTCCGGGACTACGCAGTATTTT. Full variable domain (rest looked up from reference TRBV7-6 and TRBJ2-3): GAGVSQSPRYKVTKRGQDVALRCDPISGHVSLYWYRQALGQGPEFLTYFNYEAQQDKSGLPNDRFSAERPEGSISTLTIQRTEQRDSAMYRCASSSGTTQYFGPGTRLTVL.

J is TRBJ2-7 and V is TRBV7-6; 15 bases map to TRBD2. V lost 5 bases and J lost 7; bases outside the gene matches: 6. This CDR3 has 15 amino acids. Germline lookup yields CDR1 SGHVS and CDR2 FNYEAQ. As DNA, the CDR3 is TGTGCCAGCAGCAAAAGGACTAGCGGGGGGGGAGAGCAGTACTTC. Its protein is CASSKRTSGGGEQYF.